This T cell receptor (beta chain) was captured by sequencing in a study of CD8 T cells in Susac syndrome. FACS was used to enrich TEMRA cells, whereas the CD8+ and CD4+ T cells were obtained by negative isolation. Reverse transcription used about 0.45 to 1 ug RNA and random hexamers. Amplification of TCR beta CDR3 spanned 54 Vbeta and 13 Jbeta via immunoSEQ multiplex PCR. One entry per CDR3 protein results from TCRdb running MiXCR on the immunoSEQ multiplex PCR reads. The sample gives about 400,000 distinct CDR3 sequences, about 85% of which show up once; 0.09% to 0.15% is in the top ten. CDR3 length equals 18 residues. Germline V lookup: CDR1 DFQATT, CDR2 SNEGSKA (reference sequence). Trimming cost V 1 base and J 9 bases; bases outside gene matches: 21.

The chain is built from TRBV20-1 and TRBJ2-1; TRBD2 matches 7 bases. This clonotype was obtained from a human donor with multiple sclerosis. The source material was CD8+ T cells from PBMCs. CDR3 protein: CSARGQVWGEGLNGEQFF. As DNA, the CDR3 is TGCAGTGCTAGAGGGCAAGTTTGGGGGGAGGGCCTTAACGGTGAGCAGTTCTTC.